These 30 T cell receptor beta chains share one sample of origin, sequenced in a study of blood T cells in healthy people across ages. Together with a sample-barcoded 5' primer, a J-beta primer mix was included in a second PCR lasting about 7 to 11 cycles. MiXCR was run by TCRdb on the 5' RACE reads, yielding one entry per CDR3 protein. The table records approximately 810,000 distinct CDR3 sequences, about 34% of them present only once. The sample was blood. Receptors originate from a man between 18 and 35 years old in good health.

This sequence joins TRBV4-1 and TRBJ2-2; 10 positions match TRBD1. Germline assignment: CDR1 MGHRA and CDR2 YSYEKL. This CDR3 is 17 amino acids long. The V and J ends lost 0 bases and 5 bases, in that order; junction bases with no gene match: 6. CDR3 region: CASSQEGTGEPTGELFF. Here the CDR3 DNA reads TGCGCCAGCAGCCAAGAGGGGACAGGGGAGCCAACCGGGGAGCTGTTTTTT.

CDR3 in amino acids: CASTPSGGGYNEQYF. In DNA, the CDR3 is TGTGCCAGCACCCCTAGCGGGGGGGGCTACAATGAGCAGTACTTC. The chain couples TRBV4-2 to TRBJ2-7; 12 bases map to TRBD2. Germline V gene lookup returns CDR1 LGHNA and CDR2 YNFKEQ. With V trimmed by 7 bases and J by 7 bases, 11 bases remained unmatched. The CDR3 length is 15 residues.

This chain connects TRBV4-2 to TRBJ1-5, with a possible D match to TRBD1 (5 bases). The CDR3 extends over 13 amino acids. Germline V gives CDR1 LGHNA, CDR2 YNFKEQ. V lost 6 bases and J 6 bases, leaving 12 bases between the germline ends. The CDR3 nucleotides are TGTGCCAGCAGAGGCAGGGTGGGTCAGCCCCAGCATTTT. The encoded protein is CASRGRVGQPQHF.

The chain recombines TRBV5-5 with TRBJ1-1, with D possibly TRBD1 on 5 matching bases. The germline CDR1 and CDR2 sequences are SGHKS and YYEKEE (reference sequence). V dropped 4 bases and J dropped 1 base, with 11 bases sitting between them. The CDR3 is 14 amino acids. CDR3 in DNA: TGTGCCAGCAGCGCCGGGACGTGGAACACTGAAGCTTTCTTT. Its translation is CASSAGTWNTEAFF. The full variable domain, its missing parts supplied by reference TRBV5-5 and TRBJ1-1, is DAGVTQSPTHLIKTRGQQVTLRCSPISGHKSVSWYQQVLGQGPQFIFQYYEKEERGRGNFPDRFSARQFPNYSSELNVNALLLGDSALYLCASSAGTWNTEAFFGQGTRLTVV.

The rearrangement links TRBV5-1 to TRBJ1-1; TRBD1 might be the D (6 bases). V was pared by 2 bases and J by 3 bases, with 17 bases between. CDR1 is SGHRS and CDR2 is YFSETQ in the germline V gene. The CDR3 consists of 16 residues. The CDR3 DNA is TGCGCCAGCAGCTTTTACGAGACAGGAATGGACACTGAAGCTTTCTTT. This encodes CASSFYETGMDTEAFF.

This chain's CDR3 is CSVSGVAGRIQYF. The CDR3 DNA follows: TGCAGCGTTTCAGGGGTGGCCGGGCGCATTCAGTACTTC. The chain uses TRBV29-1 and TRBJ2-4, with D possibly matching TRBD1 (6 bases). Trimming took 5 bases from V and 9 from J, leaving 17 bases between them. The CDR3 covers 13 residues. The germline V gene encodes CDR1 SQVTM and CDR2 ANQGSEA.

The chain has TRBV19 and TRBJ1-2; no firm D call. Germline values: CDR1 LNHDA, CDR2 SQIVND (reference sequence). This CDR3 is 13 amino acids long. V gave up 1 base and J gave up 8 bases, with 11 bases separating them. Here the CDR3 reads CASSIGRGAGYTF. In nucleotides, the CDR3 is TGTGCCAGTAGTATAGGCCGGGGTGCCGGCTACACCTTC.

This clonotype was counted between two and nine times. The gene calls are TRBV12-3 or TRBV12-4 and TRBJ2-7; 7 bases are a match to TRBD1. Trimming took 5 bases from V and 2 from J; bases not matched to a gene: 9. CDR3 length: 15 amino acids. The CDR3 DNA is TGTGCCAGCAGTACCGGGACAGACTCAGCCTACGAGCAGTACTTC. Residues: CASSTGTDSAYEQYF.

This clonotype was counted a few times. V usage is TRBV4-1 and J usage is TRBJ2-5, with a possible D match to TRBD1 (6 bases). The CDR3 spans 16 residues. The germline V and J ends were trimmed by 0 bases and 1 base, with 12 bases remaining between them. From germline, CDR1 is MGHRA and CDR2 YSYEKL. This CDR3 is CASSQDTGMLQETQYF. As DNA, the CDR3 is TGCGCCAGCAGCCAAGACACAGGGATGCTCCAAGAGACCCAGTACTTC.

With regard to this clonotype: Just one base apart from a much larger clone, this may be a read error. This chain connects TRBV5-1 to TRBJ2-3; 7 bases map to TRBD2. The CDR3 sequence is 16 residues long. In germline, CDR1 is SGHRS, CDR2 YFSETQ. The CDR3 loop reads CANSTVASGGTDTQYF. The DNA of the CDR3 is TGCGCCAACAGCACCGTTGCTAGCGGAGGGACAGATACGCAGTATTTT.

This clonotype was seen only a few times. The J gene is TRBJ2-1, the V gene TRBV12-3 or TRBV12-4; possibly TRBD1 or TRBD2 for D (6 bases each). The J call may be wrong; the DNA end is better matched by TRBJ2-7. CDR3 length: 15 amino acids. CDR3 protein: CASSYRGDSYNEQYF. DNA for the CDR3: TGTGCCAGCAGTTATAGGGGGGACTCCTACAATGAGCAGTACTTC.

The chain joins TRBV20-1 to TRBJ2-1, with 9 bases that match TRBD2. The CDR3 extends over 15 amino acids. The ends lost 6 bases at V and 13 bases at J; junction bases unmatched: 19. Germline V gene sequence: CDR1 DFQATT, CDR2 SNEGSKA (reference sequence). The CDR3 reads CSATLAGRNQETQFF. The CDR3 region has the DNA TGCAGTGCGACCCTAGCGGGGAGAAACCAAGAGACCCAGTTCTTC.

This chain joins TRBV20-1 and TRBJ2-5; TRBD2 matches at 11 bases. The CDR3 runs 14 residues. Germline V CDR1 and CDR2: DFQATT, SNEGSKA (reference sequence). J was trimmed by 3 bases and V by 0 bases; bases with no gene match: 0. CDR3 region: CSAREGLAEETQYF. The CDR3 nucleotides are TGCAGTGCTAGAGAGGGACTAGCGGAAGAGACCCAGTACTTC.

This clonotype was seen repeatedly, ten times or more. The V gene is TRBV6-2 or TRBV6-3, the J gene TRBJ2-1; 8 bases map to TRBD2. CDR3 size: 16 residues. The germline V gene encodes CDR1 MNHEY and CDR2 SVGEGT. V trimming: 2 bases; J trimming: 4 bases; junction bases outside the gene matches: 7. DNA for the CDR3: TGTGCCAGCAGTTACGGGGCGGGGGGCACGTACAATGAGCAGTTCTTC. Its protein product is CASSYGAGGTYNEQFF.

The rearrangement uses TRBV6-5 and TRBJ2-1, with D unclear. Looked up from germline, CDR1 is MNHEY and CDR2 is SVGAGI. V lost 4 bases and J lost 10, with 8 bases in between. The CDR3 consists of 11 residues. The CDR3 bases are TGTGCCAGCAGTTCTCCCAGGGAGCAGTTCTTC. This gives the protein CASSSPREQFF.

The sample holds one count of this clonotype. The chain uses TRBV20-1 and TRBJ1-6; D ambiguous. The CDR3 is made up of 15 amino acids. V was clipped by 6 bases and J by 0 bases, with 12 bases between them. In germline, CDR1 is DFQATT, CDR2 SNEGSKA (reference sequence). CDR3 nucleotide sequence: TGCAGTGCAACTCCGGGGAGCTCCTATAATTCACCCCTCCACTTT. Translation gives CSATPGSSYNSPLHF.

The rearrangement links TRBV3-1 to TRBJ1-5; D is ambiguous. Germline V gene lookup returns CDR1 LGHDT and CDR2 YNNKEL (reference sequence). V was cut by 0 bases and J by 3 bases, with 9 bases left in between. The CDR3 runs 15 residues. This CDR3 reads CASSQDPWDNQPQHF. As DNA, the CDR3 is TGTGCCAGCAGCCAAGATCCATGGGACAATCAGCCCCAGCATTTT.

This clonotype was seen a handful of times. CDR3 loop: CASSYSADNSYEQYF. The DNA of the CDR3 is TGTGCCAGCAGTTACTCGGCAGATAATTCCTACGAGCAGTACTTC. The chain has TRBV6-5 and TRBJ2-7; D remains unclear. The CDR3 sequence is 15 residues long. V was shortened by 0 bases and J by 1 base, with 10 bases between the two germline ends. CDR1 is MNHEY, CDR2 SVGAGI, per germline.

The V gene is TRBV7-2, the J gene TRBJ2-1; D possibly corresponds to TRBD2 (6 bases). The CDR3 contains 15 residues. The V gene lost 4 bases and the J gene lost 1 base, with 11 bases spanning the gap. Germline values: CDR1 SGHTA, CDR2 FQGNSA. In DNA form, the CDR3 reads TGTGCCAGCAGCTCCGACGGGAGATCCTACAATGAGCAGTTCTTC. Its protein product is CASSSDGRSYNEQFF.

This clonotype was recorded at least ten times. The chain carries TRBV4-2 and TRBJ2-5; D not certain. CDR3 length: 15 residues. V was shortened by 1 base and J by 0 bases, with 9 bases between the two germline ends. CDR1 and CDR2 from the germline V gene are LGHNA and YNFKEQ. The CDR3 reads CASSQVRTDQETQYF. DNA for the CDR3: TGTGCCAGCAGCCAAGTACGGACGGACCAAGAGACCCAGTACTTC.

CDR3 in amino acids: CSASRGAATDTQYF. The CDR3 DNA sequence: TGCAGTGCTAGTAGGGGAGCGGCCACAGATACGCAGTATTTT. This chain links TRBV20-1 with TRBJ2-3, with D perhaps being TRBD1 or TRBD2 (5 bases each). Germline CDR1 reads DFQATT; CDR2 reads SNEGSKA (reference sequence). The ends were cut back, 3 bases at V and 2 bases at J, with 12 bases in the middle. CDR3 length equals 14 residues.

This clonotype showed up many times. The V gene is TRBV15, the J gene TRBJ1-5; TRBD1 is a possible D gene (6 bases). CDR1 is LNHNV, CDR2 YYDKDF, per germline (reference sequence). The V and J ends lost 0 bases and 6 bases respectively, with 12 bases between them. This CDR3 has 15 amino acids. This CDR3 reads CATSRDKGGRQPQHF. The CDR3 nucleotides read TGTGCCACCAGCAGAGATAAGGGGGGCCGTCAGCCCCAGCATTTT.

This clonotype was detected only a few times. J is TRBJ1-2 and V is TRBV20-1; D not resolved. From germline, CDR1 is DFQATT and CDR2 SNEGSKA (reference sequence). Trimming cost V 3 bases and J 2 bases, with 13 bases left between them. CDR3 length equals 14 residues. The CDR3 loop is CSASESVWNYGYTF. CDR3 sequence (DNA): TGCAGTGCTAGTGAATCAGTCTGGAACTATGGCTACACCTTC.

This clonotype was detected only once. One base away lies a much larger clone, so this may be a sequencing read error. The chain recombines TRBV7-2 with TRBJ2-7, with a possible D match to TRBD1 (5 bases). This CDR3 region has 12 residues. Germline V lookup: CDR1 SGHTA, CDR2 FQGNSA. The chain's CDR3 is CACSVRGYEQYF. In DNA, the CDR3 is TGTGCCTGCAGTGTAAGGGGATACGAGCAGTACTTC.

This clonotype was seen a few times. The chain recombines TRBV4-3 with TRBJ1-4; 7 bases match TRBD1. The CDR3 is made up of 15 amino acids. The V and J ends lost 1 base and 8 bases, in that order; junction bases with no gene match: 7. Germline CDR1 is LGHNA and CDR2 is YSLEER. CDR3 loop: CASSQAGDSREKLFF. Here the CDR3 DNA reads TGCGCCAGCAGCCAAGCGGGGGACAGCCGGGAAAAACTGTTTTTT.

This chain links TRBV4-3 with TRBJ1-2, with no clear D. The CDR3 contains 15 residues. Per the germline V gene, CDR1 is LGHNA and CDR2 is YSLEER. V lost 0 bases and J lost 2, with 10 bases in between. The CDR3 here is CASSQETGDNYGYTF. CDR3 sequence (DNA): TGCGCCAGCAGCCAAGAAACGGGTGACAACTATGGCTACACCTTC.

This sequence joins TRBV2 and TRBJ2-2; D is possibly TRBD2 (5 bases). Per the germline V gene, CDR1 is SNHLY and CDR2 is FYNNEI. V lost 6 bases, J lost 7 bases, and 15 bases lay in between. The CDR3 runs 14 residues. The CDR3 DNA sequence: TGTGCCAGCAGAGAGGGCCCCTCGATCGGGGAGCTGTTTTTT. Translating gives CASREGPSIGELFF.

CDR3 sequence (DNA): TGCGCCAGCAGCTTGGCCGGTTTCGGGACAGCGGACGAAAAACTGTTTTTT. It encodes CASSLAGFGTADEKLFF. V and J are TRBV5-1 and TRBJ1-4, with TRBD1 identical over 7 bases. The CDR3 length is 17 residues. The germline V gene has CDR1 SGHRS and CDR2 YFSETQ. Trimming at V came to 0 bases and at J to 8 bases, leaving 13 bases not matched to a gene.

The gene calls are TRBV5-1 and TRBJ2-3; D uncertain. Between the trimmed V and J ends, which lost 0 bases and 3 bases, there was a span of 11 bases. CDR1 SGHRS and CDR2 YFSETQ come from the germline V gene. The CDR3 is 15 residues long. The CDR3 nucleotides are TGCGCCAGCAGCTTGGGAGCCAGCTTAACAGATACGCAGTATTTT. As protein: CASSLGASLTDTQYF.

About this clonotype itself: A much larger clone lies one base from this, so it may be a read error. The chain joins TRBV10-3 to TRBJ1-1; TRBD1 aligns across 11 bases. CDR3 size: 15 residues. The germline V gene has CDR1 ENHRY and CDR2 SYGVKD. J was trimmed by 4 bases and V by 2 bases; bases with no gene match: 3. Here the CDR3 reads CAISEAGTGGTEAFF. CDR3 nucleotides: TGTGCCATCAGTGAGGCCGGGACAGGGGGCACTGAAGCTTTCTTT.